This T cell receptor (beta chain) was recorded in a study of T cells in Graves' hyperthyroidism and ophthalmopathy. Germline V gives CDR1 MNHNY, CDR2 SVGAGI (reference sequence). This CDR3 has 11 residues. Uncontrolled infection, other autoimmune disease, pregnancy or lactation barred patients from enrollment. General study findings and limits: Appearing also in blood were most of the thyroid clonotypes expanded above 0.001. Separating ophthalmopathy from stable hyperthyroidism was achieved by a 13 V-J model.

This clonotype showed up many times. Its antigen is not known. Amplified TCR beta CDR3 regions derived from RNA transcripts. The HTBI primer set drove a first-round RT-PCR of the TCR CDR3. TCRdb reanalysed the multiplex PCR reads using MiXCR and keeps one entry per CDR3 protein. The table shows about 580,000 distinct CDR3 sequences, with 35% to 55% occurring only once. V and J are TRBV6-6 and TRBJ1-2; D perhaps matches TRBD1 (5 bases). This clonotype was obtained from a woman between 18 and 29 years old with Graves' hyperthyroidism. Sequenced: peripheral blood or thyroid tissue (not recorded which). CDR3 residues: CAAGQIDGYTF. The DNA for the CDR3 is TGTGCGGCAGGGCAGATCGATGGCTACACCTTC.